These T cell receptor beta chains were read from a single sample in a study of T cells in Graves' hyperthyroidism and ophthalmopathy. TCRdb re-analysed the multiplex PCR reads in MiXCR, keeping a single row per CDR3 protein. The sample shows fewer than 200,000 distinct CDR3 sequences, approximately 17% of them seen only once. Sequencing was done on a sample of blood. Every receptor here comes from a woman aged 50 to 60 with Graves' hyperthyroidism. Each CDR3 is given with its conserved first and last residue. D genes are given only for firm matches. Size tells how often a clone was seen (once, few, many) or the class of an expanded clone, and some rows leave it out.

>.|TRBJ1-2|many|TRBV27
TGTGCCAGTCTCCCCCGGGTCAATTATAACTATGGCTACACCTTC
CASLPRVNYNYGYTF
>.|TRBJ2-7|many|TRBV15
TGTGCCACCAGCAGAGCCGGGTCCGCCTACGAGCAGTACTTC
CATSRAGSAYEQYF
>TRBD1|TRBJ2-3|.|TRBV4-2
TGTGCCAGCAGCCAAGAACAGGGGAGATATACGCAGTATTTT
CASSQEQGRYTQYF
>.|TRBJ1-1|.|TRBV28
TGTGCCAGCAGTTTATTCGCGAACACTGAAGCTTTCTTT
CASSLFANTEAFF
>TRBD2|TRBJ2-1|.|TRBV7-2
TGTGCCAGCAGCTCATGGGGGGGGGGGTCCTACAATGAGCAGTTCTTC
CASSSWGGGSYNEQFF
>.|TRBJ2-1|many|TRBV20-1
TGCAGTGCTAGAGAGTACCAGGACTCCTACAATGAGCAGTTCTTC
CSAREYQDSYNEQFF
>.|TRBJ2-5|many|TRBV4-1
TGCGCCAGCAGCCAAGGTACCGGGACCCAAGAGACCCAGTACTTC
CASSQGTGTQETQYF
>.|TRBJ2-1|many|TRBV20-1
TGCAGTGCTCACGCTTCGGGACGCTCCTACAATGAGCAGTTCTTC
CSAHASGRSYNEQFF
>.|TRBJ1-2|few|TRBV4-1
TGCGCCAGCAGCCCCAATCGGGACGCACGACGGGGCTACACCTTC
CASSPNRDARRGYTF
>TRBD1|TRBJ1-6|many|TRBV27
TGTGCCAGCAGGGAGGACAGGCGGAATTCACCCCTCCACTTT
CASREDRRNSPLHF
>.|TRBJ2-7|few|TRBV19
TGTGCCAGTAGTATAGATCTAAACTACGAGCAGTACTTC
CASSIDLNYEQYF
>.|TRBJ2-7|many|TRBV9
TGTGCCAGCAGCGTCGGCCTTTCGGGCTCCTACGAGCAGTACTTC
CASSVGLSGSYEQYF
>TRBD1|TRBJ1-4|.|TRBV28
TGTGCCAGCAGTTTACTACAGGGGGTTGGTGAAAAACTGTTTTTT
CASSLLQGVGEKLFF
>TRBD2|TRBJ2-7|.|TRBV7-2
TGTGCCAGCAGCTTAGCCGGGGACTATTACGCCGAGCAGTACTTC
CASSLAGDYYAEQYF
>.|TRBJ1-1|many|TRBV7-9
TGTGCCAGCAGCTTAGGGCACCAAACTGAAGCTTTCTTT
CASSLGHQTEAFF
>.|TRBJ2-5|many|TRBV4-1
TGCGCCAGCAGCCAAGATGGAACTAGGGGACAAGAGACCCAGTACTTC
CASSQDGTRGQETQYF
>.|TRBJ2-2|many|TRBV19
TGTGCCAGTAGTATGGCGGGGACCCACACCGGGGAGCTGTTTTTT
CASSMAGTHTGELFF
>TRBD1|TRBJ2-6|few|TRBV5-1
TGCGCCAGGACAGACCTTCCCTGGGACAGGCCGTCTTGTGGGGCCAACGTCCTGACTTTC
CARTDLPWDRPSCGANVLTF
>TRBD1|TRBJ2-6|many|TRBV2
TGTGCCAGCAGTGAACGAACAGGGGGCCCCTCTGGGGCCAACGTCCTGACTTTC
CASSERTGGPSGANVLTF
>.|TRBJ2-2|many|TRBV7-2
TGTGCCAGCAGCTTAGGTCGTGGATTGACAGGCGCGAACACCGGGGAGCTGTTTTTT
CASSLGRGLTGANTGELFF
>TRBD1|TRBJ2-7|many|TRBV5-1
TGCGCCAGCAGCCAAAGGACAGGGGCATACGAGCAGTACTTC
CASSQRTGAYEQYF
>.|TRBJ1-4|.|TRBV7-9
TGTGCCAGCAGCTTAATCGGCACAAGCGCTAAGGGAAAACTGTTTTTT
CASSLIGTSAKGKLFF
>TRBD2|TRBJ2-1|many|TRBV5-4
TGTGCCGCGGGGGGGAATGAGCAGTTCTTC
CAAGGNEQFF
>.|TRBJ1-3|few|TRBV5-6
TGTGCCAGCAGCCTGGGCCCTAGCCCTGGAAACACCATATATTTT
CASSLGPSPGNTIYF
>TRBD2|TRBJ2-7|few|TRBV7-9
TGTGCCAGCAGCGCCGTGCTGGGCGGGGGGGCCTACGAGCAGTACTTC
CASSAVLGGGAYEQYF
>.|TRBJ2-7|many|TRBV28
TGTGCCAGCAGTTTAGCGGGGACCACGAGGGAGCAGTACTTC
CASSLAGTTREQYF
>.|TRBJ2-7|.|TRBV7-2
TGTGCCAGCAGCCTTACGGTCCACGAGCAGTACTTC
CASSLTVHEQYF
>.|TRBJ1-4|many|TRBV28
TGTGCCAGCAGTTTGCCCCAACGCCGGTGGTTAAATGAAAAACTGTTTTTT
CASSLPQRRWLNEKLFF
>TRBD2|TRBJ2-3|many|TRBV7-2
TGTGCCAGCAGCCCTAGCGGACCAAGGGATACGCAGTATTTT
CASSPSGPRDTQYF
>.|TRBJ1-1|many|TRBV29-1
TGCAGCGGTAAGGGTCAGATGAACACTGAAGCTTTCTTT
CSGKGQMNTEAFF
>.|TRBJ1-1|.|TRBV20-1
TGCAGTGCTGAACCTGTGGATGAAGCTTTCTTT
CSAEPVDEAFF
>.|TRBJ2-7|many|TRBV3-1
TGTGCCAACAGCCTGCTTTACGAGCAGTACTTC
CANSLLYEQYF
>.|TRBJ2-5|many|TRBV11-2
TGTGCCAGCAGCCTCCCGAGGTTAGCAAGGGCCCAGTACTTC
CASSLPRLARAQYF
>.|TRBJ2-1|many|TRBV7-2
TGTGCCAGCAGCCCCGCAGGCTCCTACAATGAGCAGTTCTTC
CASSPAGSYNEQFF
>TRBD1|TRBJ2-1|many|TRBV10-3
TGTGCCATCAGCGAGGACAGGGGAAGGTATGAGCAGTTCTTC
CAISEDRGRYEQFF
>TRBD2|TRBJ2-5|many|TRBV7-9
TGTGCCAGCAGCTTAGGAACCCCTAGCGGGGGGGCCGAAGAGACCCAGTACTTC
CASSLGTPSGGAEETQYF
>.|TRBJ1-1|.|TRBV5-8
TGTGCCAGCAGCCCACGAGGTGAGGCGTTTCTGAACACTGAAGCTTTCTTT
CASSPRGEAFLNTEAFF
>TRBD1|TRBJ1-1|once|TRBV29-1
TGCAGCGTTGCCACCGGGACAGGGAAGAACACTGAAGCTTTCTTT
CSVATGTGKNTEAFF
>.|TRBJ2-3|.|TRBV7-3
TGTGCCAGCAGCTTAGCGGGGCCCGGAGGAGTTTCCCCCGACACAGATACGCAGTATTTT
CASSLAGPGGVSPDTDTQYF
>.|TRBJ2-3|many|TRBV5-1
TGCGCCAGCAGCTTAGGTAGCGGTTCTAGCACAGATACGCAGTATTTT
CASSLGSGSSTDTQYF
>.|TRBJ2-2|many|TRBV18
TGTGCCAGCTCACCGGGTCGTACGAACACCGGGGAGCTGTTTTTT
CASSPGRTNTGELFF
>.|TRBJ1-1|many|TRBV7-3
TGTGCCAGCAGCTTAACCAAGGTGGGGGAAGCTTTCTTT
CASSLTKVGEAFF
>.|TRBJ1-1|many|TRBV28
TGTGCCAGCAGTTTACCCCCTCCGGGCACTGAAGCTTTCTTT
CASSLPPPGTEAFF
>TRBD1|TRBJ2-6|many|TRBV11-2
TGTGCCAGCAGCCCCCAGCGGACAGGGGGCTCTGGGGCCAACGTCCTGACTTTC
CASSPQRTGGSGANVLTF
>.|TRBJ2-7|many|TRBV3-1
TGTGCCAGCAGCCAAGTGAATCTCCCCCTCGAGCAGTACTTC
CASSQVNLPLEQYF
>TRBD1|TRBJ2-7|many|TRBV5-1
TGCGCCAGCAGCTTGGAAGGGACAGGCTATTGGACCTACGAGCAGTACTTC
CASSLEGTGYWTYEQYF
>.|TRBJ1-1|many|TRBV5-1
TGCGCCAGCGAGGGATCAGGGCCCAACACTGAAGCTTTCTTT
CASEGSGPNTEAFF
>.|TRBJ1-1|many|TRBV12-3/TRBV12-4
TGTGCCAGCAACCTGCGCGGGAACACTGAAGCTTTCTTT
CASNLRGNTEAFF
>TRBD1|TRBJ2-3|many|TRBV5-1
TGCGCCAGCAGCCCAGGGGGCTTCGGCGCAGATACGCAGTATTTT
CASSPGGFGADTQYF
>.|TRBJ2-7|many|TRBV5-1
TGCGCCAGCAGCTTGGCGTCCTACGAGCAGTACTTC
CASSLASYEQYF
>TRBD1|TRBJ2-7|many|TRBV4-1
TGCGCCAGCAGCCAAAGAACGGACAGGGTGGGGGAGCAGTACTTC
CASSQRTDRVGEQYF
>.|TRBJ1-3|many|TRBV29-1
TGCAGCGTAGCACAGGATTACTCTGGAAACACCATATATTTT
CSVAQDYSGNTIYF
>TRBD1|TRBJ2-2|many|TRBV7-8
TGTGCCAGCAGCTCCAAGGACAGGTTCACCGGGGAGCTGTTTTTT
CASSSKDRFTGELFF
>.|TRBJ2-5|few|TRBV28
TGTGCCAGCAGTTCCTTGACTCCTTGGGGGGAGACCCAGTACTTC
CASSSLTPWGETQYF